This TCR beta chain was documented in a study of control samples from healthy donors and cancer patients. This CDR3 comprises 13 residues. The V gene lost 4 bases and the J gene lost 4 bases, with 10 bases spanning the gap. In germline, CDR1 is KGHSH, CDR2 LQKENI. Profiling relied on immunoSEQ multiplex PCR, and the TCRdb table lists in-frame clones only, not all of them. This sample has 100,000 or so clones, with approximately 80% found just once. Sequencing was performed on blood. J is TRBJ2-5 and V is TRBV18, with D unresolved. The sequence was collected from a woman in her 30s in good health. The CDR3 DNA is TGTGCCAGCTCACAAGAGTTTGCAGAGACCCAGTACTTC. It specifies CASSQEFAETQYF.